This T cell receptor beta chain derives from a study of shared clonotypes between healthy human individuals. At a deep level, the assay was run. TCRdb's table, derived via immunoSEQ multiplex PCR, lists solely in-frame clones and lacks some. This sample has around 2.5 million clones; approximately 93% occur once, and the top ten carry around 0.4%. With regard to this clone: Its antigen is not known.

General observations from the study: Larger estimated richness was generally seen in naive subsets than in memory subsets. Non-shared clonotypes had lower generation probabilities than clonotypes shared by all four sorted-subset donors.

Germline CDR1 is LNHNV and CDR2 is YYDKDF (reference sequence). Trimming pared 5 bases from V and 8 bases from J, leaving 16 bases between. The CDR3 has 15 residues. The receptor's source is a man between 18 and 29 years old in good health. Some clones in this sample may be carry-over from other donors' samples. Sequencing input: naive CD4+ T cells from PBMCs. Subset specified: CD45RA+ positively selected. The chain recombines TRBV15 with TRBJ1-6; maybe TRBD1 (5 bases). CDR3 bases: TGTGCCACCAGCCGCTCCGGGACGGTTTATTCACCCCTCCACTTT. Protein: CATSRSGTVYSPLHF.